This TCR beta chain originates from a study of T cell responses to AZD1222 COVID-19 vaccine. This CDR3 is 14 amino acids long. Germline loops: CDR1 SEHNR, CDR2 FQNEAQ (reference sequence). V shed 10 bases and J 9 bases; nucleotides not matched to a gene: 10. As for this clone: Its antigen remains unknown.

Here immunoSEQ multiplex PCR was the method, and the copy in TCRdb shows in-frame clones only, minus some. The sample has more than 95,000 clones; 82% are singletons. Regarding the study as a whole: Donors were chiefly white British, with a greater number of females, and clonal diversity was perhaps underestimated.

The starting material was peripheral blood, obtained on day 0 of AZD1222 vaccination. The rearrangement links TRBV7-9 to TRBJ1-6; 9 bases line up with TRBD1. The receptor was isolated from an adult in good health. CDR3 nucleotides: TGTGCCATCCAAACCGGGACAGGGATTTCACCCCTCCACTTT. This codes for CAIQTGTGISPLHF.